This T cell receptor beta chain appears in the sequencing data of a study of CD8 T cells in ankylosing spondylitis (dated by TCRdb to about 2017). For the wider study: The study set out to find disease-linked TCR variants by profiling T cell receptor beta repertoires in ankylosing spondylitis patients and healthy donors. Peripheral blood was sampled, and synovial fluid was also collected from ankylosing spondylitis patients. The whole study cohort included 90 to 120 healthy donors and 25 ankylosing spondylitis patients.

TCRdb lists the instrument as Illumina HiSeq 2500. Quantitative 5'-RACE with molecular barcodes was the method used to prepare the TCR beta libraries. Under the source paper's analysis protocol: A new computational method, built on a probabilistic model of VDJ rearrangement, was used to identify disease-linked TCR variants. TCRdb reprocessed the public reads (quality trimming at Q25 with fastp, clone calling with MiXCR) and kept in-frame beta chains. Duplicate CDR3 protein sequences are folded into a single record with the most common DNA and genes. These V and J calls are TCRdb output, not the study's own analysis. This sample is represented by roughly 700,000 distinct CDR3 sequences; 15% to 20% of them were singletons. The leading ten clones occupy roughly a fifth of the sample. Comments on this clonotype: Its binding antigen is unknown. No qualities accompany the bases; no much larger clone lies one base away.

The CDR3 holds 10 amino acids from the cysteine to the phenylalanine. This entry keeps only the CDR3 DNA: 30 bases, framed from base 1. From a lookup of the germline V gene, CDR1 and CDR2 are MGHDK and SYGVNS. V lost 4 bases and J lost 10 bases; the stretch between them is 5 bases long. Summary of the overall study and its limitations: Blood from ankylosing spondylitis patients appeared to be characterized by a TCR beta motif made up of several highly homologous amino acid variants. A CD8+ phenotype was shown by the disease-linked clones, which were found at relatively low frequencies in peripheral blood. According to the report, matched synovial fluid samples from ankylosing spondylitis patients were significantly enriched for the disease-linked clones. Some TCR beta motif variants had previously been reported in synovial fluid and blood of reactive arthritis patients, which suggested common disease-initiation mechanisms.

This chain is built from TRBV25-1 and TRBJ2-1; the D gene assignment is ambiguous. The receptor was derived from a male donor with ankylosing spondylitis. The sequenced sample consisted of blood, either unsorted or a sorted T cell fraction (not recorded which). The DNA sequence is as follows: TGTGCCAGCAGTGGGCGGGAGCAGTTCTTC. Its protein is CASSGREQFF.